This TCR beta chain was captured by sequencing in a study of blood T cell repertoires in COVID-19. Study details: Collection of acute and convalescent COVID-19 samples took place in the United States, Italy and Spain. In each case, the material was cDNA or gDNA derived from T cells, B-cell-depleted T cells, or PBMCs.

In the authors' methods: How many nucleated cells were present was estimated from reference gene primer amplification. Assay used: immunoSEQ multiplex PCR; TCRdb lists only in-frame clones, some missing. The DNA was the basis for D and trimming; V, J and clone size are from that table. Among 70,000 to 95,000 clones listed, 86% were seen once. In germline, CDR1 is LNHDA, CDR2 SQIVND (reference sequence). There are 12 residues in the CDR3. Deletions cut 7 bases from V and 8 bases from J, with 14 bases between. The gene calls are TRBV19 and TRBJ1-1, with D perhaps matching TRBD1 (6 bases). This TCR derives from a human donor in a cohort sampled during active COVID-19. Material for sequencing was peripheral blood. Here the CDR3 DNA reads TGTGCCAGTATCCCACGGGGGGGCGAAGCTTTCTTT. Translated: CASIPRGGEAFF. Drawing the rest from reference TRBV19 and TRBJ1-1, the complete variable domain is DGGITQSPKYLFRKEGQNVTLSCEQNLNHDAMYWYRQDPGQGLRLIYYSQIVNDFQKGDIAEGYSVSREKKESFPLTVTSAQKNPTAFYLCASIPRGGEAFFGQGTRLTVV.